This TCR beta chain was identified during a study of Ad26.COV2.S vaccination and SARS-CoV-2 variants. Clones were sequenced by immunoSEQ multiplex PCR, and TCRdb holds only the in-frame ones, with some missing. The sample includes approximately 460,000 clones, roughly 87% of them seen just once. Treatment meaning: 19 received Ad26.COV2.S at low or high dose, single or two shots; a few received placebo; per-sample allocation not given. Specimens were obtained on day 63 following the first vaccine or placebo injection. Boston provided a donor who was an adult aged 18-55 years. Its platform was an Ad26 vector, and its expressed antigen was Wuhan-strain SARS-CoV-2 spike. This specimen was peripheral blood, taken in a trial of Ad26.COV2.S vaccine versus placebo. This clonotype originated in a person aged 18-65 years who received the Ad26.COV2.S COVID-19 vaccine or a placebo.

CDR3 in DNA: TGTGCCATCAGAGACTCTGGAAACACCATATATTTT. It encodes CAIRDSGNTIYF. The chain uses TRBV10-3 and TRBJ1-3, with D unresolved. The CDR3 runs 12 residues. The germline CDR1 and CDR2 sequences are ENHRY and SYGVKD. With 6 bases removed from V and 0 bases from J, the gap between germline ends came to 3 bases.